The TCR beta chain described here comes from a study of blood T cell repertoires in COVID-19. Study context: Whether acute or convalescent, the COVID-19 samples came from the United States, Italy and Spain. PBMCs, B-cell-depleted T cells, or T cells provided the cDNA or gDNA that made up the material.

Trimming cost V 0 bases and J 3 bases, with 16 bases left between them. The germline V gene encodes CDR1 SGHRS and CDR2 YFSETQ. This CDR3 comprises 16 residues. The method was immunoSEQ multiplex PCR; TCRdb's version includes in-frame clones alone and lacks a portion of them. In the table there are about 55,000 clones, around 90% of which are singletons. The chain carries TRBV5-1 and TRBJ2-7; possible D gene TRBD1, 6 bases. The receptor's source is a human donor with active COVID-19. The donor label of this sample is uncertain. Sequencing was carried out using peripheral blood. In nucleotides, the CDR3 is TGCGCCAGCAGCTTGGGTACAGGGAAGACTAACTACGAGCAGTACTTC. Its translation: CASSLGTGKTNYEQYF.